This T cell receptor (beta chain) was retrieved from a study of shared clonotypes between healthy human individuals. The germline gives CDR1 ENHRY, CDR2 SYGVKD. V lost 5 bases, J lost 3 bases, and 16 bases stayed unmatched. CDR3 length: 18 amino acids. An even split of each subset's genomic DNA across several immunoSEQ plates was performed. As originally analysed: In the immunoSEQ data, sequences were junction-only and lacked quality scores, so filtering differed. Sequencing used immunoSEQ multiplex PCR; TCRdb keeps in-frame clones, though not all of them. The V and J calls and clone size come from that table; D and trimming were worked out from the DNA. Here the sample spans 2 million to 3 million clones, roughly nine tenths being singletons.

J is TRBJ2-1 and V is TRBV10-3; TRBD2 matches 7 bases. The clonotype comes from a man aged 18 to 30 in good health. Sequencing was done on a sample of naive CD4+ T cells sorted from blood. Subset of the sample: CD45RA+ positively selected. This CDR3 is CAISPAGSSGGVYNEQFF. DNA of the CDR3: TGTGCCATCAGTCCCGCGGGTTCTAGCGGAGGAGTCTACAATGAGCAGTTCTTC.